This T cell receptor (beta chain) stems from a study of metastatic and nonmetastatic thyroid tumors. As for the study in general: Thyroid patients, malignant and benign, had repertoires compared across blood and tumor or nodule tissue. Whole-study results and caveats: Patients with malignant thyroid tumors reportedly had significantly higher TCR beta diversity than those with benign nodules, in blood and tumor.

Thyroid surgery was preceded by no treatment in any patient. This clone was observed many times. Antigen specificity is unknown. Authors' methods: Researchers built a distant-metastasis classifier for papillary thyroid cancer that drew on CDR3 differences across clinicopathological groups. TCRdb reanalyzed the PCR reads via MiXCR. The V and J calls reflect TCRdb's pipeline rather than the authors' work. The sample has more than 20,000 clones; around 13% are singletons. Germline values: CDR1 LNHDA, CDR2 SQIVND (reference sequence). Between the trimmed V and J ends, which lost 4 bases and 0 bases, there was a span of 10 bases. CDR3 length: 14 residues.

Sequenced input: blood. This TCR was sampled from a female donor with papillary thyroid cancer or a benign thyroid nodule (not recorded which). Some clones in this sample may be carry-over from other donors' samples. The chain has TRBV19 and TRBJ2-7, with a weak D call TRBD2 (6 bases). This CDR3 is CASSRGDVSYEQYF. For the CDR3, the DNA is TGTGCCAGTAGTAGGGGGGACGTCTCCTACGAGCAGTACTTC.